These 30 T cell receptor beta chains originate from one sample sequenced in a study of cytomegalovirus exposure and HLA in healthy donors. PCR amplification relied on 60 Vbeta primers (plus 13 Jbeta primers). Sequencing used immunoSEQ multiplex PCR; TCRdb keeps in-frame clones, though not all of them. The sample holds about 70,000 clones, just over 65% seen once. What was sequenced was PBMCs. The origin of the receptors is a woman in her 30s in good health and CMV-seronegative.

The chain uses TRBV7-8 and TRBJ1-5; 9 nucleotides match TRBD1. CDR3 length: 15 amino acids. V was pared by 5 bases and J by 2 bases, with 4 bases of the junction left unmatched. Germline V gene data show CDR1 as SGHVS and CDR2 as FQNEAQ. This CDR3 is CASSTRTGGNQPQHF. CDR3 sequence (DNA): TGTGCCAGCAGCACAAGGACAGGGGGCAATCAGCCCCAGCATTTT.

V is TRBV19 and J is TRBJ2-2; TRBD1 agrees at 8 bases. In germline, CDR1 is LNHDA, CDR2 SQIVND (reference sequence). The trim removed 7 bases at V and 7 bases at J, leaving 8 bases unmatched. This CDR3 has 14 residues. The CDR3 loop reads CASTPRGQDGELFF. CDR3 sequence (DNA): TGTGCCAGTACGCCCAGGGGGCAAGACGGGGAGCTGTTTTTT.

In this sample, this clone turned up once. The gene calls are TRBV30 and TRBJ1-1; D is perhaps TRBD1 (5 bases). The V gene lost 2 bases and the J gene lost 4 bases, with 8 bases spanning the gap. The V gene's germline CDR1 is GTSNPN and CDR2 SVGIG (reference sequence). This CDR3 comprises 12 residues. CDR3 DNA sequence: TGTGCCTGGAGTTGGGGGGGCACTGAAGCTTTCTTT. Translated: CAWSWGGTEAFF.

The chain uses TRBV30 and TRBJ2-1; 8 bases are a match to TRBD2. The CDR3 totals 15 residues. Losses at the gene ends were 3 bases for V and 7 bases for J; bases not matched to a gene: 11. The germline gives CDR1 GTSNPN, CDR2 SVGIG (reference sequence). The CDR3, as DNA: TGTGCCTGGAGGACCTCGGGGGGGCCGTATAATGAGCAGTTCTTC. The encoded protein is CAWRTSGGPYNEQFF.

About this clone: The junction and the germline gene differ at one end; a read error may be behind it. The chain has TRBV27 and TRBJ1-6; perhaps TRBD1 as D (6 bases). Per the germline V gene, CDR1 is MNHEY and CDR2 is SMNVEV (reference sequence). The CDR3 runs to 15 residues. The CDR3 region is CVSRSGVSYNSPLHF. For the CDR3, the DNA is TGTGTCAGCAGATCAGGGGTCTCCTATAATTCACCCCTCCACTTT.

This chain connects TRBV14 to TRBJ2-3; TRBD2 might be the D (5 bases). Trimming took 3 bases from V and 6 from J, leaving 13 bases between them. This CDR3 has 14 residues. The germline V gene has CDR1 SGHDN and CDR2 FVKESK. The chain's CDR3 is CASSQASRGDTQYF. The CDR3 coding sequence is TGTGCCAGCAGCCAGGCCTCTCGAGGGGATACGCAGTATTTT.

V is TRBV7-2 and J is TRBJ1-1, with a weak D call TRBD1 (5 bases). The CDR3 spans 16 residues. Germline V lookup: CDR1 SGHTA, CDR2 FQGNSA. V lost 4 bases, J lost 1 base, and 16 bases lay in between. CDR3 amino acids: CASSYLQGQGNTEAFF. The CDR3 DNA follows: TGTGCCAGCAGCTACCTACAAGGGCAGGGGAACACTGAAGCTTTCTTT. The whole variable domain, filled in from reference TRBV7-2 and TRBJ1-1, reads GAGVSQSPSNKVTEKGKDVELRCDPISGHTALYWYRQSLGQGLEFLIYFQGNSAPDKSGLPSDRFSAERTGGSVSTLTIQRTQQEDSAVYLCASSYLQGQGNTEAFFGQGTRLTVV.

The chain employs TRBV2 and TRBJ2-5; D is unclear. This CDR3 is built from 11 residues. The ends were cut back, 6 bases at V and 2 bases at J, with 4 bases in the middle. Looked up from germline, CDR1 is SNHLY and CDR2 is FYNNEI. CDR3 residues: CASRLQETQYF. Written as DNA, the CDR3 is TGTGCCAGCAGGTTACAAGAGACCCAGTACTTC. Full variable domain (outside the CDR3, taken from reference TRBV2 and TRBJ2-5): EPEVTQTPSHQVTQMGQEVILRCVPISNHLYFYWYRQILGQKVEFLVSFYNNEISEKSEIFDDQFSVERPDGSNFTLKIRSTKLEDSAMYFCASRLQETQYFGPGTRLLVL.

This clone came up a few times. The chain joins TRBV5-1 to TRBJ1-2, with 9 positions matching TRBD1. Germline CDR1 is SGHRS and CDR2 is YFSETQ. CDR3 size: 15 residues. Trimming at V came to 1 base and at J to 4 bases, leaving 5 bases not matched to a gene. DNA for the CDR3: TGCGCCAGCAGCTTGCGGGACAGGGAGGTCTATGGCTACACCTTC. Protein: CASSLRDREVYGYTF.

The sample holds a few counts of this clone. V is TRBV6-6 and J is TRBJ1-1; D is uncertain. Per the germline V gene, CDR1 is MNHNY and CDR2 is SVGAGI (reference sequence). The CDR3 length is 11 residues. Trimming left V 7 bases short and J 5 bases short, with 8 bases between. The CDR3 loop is CASNTRTEAFF. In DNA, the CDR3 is TGTGCCAGCAATACCCGGACTGAAGCTTTCTTT.

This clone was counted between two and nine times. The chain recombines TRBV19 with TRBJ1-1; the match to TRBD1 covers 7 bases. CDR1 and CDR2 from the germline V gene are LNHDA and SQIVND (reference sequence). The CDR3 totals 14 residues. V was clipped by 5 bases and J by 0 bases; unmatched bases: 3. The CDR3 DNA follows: TGTGCCAGTAGTCCGGGACAGTTGAACACTGAAGCTTTCTTT. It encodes CASSPGQLNTEAFF.

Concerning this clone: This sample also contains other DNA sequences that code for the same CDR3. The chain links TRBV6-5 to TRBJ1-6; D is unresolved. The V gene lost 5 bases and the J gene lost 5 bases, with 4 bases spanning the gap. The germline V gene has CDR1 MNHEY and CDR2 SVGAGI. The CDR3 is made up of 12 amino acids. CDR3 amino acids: CASSPNNSPLHF. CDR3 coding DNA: TGTGCCAGCAGTCCTAATAATTCACCCCTCCACTTT.

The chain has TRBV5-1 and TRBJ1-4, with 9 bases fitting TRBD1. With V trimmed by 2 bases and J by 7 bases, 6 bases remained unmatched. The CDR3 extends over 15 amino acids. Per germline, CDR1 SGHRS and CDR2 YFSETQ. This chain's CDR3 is CASSFNRGRGEKLFF. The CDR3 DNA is TGCGCCAGCAGCTTTAACAGGGGGCGCGGTGAAAAACTGTTTTTT.

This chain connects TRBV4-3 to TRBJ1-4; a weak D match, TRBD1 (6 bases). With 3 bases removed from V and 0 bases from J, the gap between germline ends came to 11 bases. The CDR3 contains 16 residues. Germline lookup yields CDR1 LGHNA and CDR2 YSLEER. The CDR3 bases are TGCGCCAGCAGCCAGGGGACACGCGCAACTAATGAAAAACTGTTTTTT. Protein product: CASSQGTRATNEKLFF.

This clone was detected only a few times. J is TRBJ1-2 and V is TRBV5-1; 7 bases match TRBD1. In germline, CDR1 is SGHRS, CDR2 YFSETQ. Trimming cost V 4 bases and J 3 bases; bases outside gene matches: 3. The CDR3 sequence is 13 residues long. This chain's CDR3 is CASSVDRDYGYTF. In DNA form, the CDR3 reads TGCGCCAGCAGCGTCGACAGGGACTATGGCTACACCTTC.

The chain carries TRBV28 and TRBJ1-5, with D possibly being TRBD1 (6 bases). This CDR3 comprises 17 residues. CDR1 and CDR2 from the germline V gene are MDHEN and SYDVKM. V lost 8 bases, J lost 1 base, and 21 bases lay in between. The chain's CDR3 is CASPRPNRAFSNQPQHF. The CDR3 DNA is TGTGCCAGCCCCCGCCCAAACAGGGCCTTCAGCAATCAGCCCCAGCATTTT. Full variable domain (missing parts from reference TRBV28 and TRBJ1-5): DVKVTQSSRYLVKRTGEKVFLECVQDMDHENMFWYRQDPGLGLRLIYFSYDVKMKEKGDIPEGYSVSREKKERFSLILESASTNQTSMYLCASPRPNRAFSNQPQHFGDGTRLSIL.

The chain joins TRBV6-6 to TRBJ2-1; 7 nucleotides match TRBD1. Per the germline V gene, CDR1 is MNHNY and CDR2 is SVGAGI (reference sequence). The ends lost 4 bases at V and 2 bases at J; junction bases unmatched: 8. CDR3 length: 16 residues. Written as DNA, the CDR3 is TGTGCCAGCAGTTCCCCTCCGGGACAGACCTACAATGAGCAGTTCTTC. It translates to CASSSPPGQTYNEQFF.

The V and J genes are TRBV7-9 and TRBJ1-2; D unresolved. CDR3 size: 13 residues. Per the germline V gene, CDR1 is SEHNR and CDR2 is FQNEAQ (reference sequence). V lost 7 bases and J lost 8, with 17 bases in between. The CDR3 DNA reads TGTGCCAGCACCCCGGGTGGAGGGCTCGGCTACACCTTC. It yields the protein CASTPGGGLGYTF.

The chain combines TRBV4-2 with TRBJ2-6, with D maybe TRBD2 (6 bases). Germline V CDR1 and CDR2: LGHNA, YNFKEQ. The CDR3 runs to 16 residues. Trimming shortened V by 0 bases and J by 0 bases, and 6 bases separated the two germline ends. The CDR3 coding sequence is TGTGCCAGCAGCCAAGAGGGGGGCTCTGGGGCCAACGTCCTGACTTTC. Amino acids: CASSQEGGSGANVLTF.

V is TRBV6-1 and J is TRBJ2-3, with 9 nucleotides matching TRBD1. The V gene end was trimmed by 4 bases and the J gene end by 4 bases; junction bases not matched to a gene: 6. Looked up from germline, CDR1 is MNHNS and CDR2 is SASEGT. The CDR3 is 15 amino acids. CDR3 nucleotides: TGTGCCAGCAGTGCTTCCGGGACAGGGCCAGATACGCAGTATTTT. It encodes CASSASGTGPDTQYF.

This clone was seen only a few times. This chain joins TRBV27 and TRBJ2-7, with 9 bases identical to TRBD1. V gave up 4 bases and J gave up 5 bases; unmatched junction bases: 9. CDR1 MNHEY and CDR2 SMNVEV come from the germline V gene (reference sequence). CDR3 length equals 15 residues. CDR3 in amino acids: CASSSSPQGADEQYF. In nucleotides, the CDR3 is TGTGCCAGCAGTTCAAGCCCACAGGGGGCGGACGAGCAGTACTTC.

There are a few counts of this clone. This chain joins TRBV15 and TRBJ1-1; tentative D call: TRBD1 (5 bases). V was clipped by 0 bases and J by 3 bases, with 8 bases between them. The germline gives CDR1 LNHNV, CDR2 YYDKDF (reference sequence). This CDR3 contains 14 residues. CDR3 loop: CATSRDRAYTEAFF. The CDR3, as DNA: TGTGCCACCAGCAGAGACAGGGCTTACACTGAAGCTTTCTTT.

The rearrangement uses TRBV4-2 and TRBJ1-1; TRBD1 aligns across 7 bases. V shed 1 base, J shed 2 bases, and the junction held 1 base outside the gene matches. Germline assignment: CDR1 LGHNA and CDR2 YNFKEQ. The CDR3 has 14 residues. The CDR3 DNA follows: TGTGCCAGCAGCCAAGGGGACAGAAACACTGAAGCTTTCTTT. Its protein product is CASSQGDRNTEAFF.

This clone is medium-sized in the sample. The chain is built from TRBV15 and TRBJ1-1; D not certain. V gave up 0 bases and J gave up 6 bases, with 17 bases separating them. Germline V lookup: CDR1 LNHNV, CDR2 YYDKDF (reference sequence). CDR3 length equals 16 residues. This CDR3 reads CATSRDRGLELPEAFF. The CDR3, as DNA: TGTGCCACCAGCAGAGATCGTGGGTTGGAGTTGCCTGAAGCTTTCTTT.

CDR3 sequence (DNA): TGTGCCAGCAGCGTAGCTAAGGCTAGCCAAGAGACCCAGTACTTC. Translated: CASSVAKASQETQYF. V usage is TRBV9 and J usage is TRBJ2-5; the D is unclear. Per the germline V gene, CDR1 is SGDLS and CDR2 is YYNGEE. Deletions cut 0 bases from V and 1 base from J, with 10 bases between. CDR3 length: 15 residues. Full variable domain (missing parts from reference TRBV9 and TRBJ2-5): DSGVTQTPKHLITATGQRVTLRCSPRSGDLSVYWYQQSLDQGLQFLIQYYNGEERAKGNILERFSAQQFPDLHSELNLSSLELGDSALYFCASSVAKASQETQYFGPGTRLLVL.

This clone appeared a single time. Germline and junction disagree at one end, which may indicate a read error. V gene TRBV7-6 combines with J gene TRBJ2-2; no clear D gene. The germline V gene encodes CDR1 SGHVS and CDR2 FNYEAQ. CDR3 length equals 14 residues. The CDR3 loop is CASSLTVNTGELFF. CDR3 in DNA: TGCGCCAGCAGCTTAACTGTGAACACCGGGGAGCTGTTTTTT.

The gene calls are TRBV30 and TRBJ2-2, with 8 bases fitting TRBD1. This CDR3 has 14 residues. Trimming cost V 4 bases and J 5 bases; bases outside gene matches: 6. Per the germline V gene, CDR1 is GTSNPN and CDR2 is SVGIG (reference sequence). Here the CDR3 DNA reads TGTGCCTGGAATCAGGACAGGGCGACCGGGGAGCTGTTTTTT. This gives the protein CAWNQDRATGELFF.

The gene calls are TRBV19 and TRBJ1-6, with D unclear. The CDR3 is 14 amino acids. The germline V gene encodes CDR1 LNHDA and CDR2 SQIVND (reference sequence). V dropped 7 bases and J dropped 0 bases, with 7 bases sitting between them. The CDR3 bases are TGTGCCAGTACTTTCAGCTCCTATAATTCACCCCTCCACTTT. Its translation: CASTFSSYNSPLHF.

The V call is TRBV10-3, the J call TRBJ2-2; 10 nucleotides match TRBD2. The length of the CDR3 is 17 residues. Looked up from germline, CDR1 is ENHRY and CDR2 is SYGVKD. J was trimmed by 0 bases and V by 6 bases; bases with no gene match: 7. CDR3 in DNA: TGTGCCATCAGGCGAGCGGGGGGGCTCCCGAACACCGGGGAGCTGTTTTTT. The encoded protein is CAIRRAGGLPNTGELFF.

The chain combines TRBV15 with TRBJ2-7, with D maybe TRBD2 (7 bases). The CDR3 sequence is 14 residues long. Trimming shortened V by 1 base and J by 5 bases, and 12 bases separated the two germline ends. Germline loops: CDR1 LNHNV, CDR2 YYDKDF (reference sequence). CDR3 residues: CATSRVGGANEQYF. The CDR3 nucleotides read TGTGCCACCAGCAGAGTGGGGGGGGCCAACGAGCAGTACTTC.